The text below deals with one T cell receptor beta chain. According to the study, genomic DNA was the template for TCR beta VDJ and CDR3 profiling. TCRdb independently ran MiXCR on the reads; one entry per CDR3 protein. This table has 150,000 to 200,000 distinct CDR3 sequences, about three fifths appearing once. The sample originates from a study of CD8+CD57+ T cells in acquired aplastic anemia. CDR1 and CDR2 (germline): DFQATT, SNEGSKA (reference sequence). The CDR3 contains 12 residues. Trimming took 2 bases from V and 5 from J, leaving 7 bases between them. The sample consisted of sorted CD4+, CD8+, or CD8+CD57+ T cells (not recorded which) from PBMCs. This receptor was obtained from a human donor in good health. The chain uses TRBV20-1 and TRBJ2-1; D perhaps matches TRBD2 (5 bases). CDR3 in DNA: TGCAGTGCTAGACTAGCCAACAATGAGCAGTTCTTC. Encoded protein: CSARLANNEQFF.